These 22 T cell receptor beta chains share one sample of origin, sequenced in a study of blood T cells in healthy people across ages. The second PCR ran about 6 to 12 cycles with a sample-barcoded 5' primer and J-beta primers. TCRdb reprocessed the 5' RACE reads with MiXCR, giving one entry per CDR3 protein. Among over 700,000 distinct CDR3 sequences listed, approximately 25% were seen once. This sample also appeared in a second study, on T cells of mothers and their children.

Sequencing used blood. Source of these receptors: a boy younger than 18 in good health.

This chain connects TRBV6-6 to TRBJ2-5; weak D call: TRBD1 (5 bases). CDR1 and CDR2 from the germline V gene are MNHNY and SVGAGI (reference sequence). V lost 4 bases and J 3 bases, leaving 15 bases between the germline ends. The CDR3 covers 15 residues. The chain's CDR3 is CASSSQEGAKETQYF. CDR3 nucleotides: TGTGCCAGCAGTTCTCAAGAAGGGGCCAAAGAGACCCAGTACTTC.

In this sample, this clonotype turned up a few times. The chain couples TRBV20-1 to TRBJ2-1, with D possibly matching TRBD2 (6 bases). Per germline, CDR1 DFQATT and CDR2 SNEGSKA (reference sequence). Trimming removed 5 bases from V and 5 bases from J, with 10 bases in between. This CDR3 is 12 amino acids long. The CDR3 DNA reads TGCAGTGCTTATAGGACTAACAATGAGCAGTTCTTC. Translating gives CSAYRTNNEQFF.

The J gene is TRBJ1-4, the V gene TRBV7-9, with D possibly being TRBD1 (6 bases). Trimming cost V 0 bases and J 6 bases, with 11 bases left between them. From germline, CDR1 is SEHNR and CDR2 FQNEAQ (reference sequence). There are 15 residues in the CDR3. CDR3 loop: CASSLAGGEDEKLFF. Written as DNA, the CDR3 is TGTGCCAGCAGCTTAGCTGGGGGCGAGGATGAAAAACTGTTTTTT.

The chain couples TRBV6-6 to TRBJ2-1; 8 nucleotides align to TRBD2. The DNA end favors TRBJ2-5, so the J call may be wrong. Per the germline V gene, CDR1 is MNHNY and CDR2 is SVGAGI (reference sequence). The CDR3 covers 11 residues. CDR3 DNA: TGTGCCAGCAGTGCGGGGGGGACCCAGTACTTC. It is translated as CASSAGGTQYF.

CDR3 residues: CASSSKLAGPYEQYF. In DNA, the CDR3 is TGTGCCAGCAGTTCCAAGCTAGCGGGACCCTACGAGCAGTACTTC. V is TRBV27 and J is TRBJ2-7; TRBD2 matches at 9 bases. The germline gives CDR1 MNHEY, CDR2 SMNVEV (reference sequence). The CDR3 is 15 amino acids. Trimming removed 4 bases from V and 2 bases from J; junction bases left unmatched: 6.

This clonotype was seen ten or more times. This chain links TRBV29-1 with TRBJ2-5, with unresolved D. V shed 7 bases and J shed 1 base, with 10 bases lying between them. This CDR3 contains 12 residues. Germline values: CDR1 SQVTM, CDR2 ANQGSEA. CDR3 region: CSASDGQETQYF. The CDR3 DNA sequence: TGCAGCGCCTCGGACGGCCAAGAGACCCAGTACTTC. The entire variable domain, with the rest obtained from reference TRBV29-1 and TRBJ2-5, is as follows: SAVISQKPSRDICQRGTSLTIQCQVDSQVTMMFWYRQQPGQSLTLIATANQGSEATYESGFVIDKFPISRPNLTFSTLTVSNMSPEDSSIYLCSASDGQETQYFGPGTRLLVL.

This clonotype was seen a few times. The V call is TRBV10-1, the J call TRBJ2-5; TRBD2 matches at 11 bases. The DNA matches TRBJ2-1 better at its end, which makes the J call doubtful. Germline CDR1 WNHNN, CDR2 SYGVQD (reference sequence). This CDR3 region has 16 residues. The CDR3 sequence is CASSEVAGGPNNEQFF. The CDR3 nucleotides are TGCGCCAGCAGTGAGGTAGCGGGAGGGCCTAACAATGAGCAGTTCTTC.

The gene calls are TRBV15 and TRBJ2-3, with 10 positions matching TRBD2. Per the germline V gene, CDR1 is LNHNV and CDR2 is YYDKDF (reference sequence). The V segment lost 1 base and the J segment 7 bases; nucleotides outside the gene matches: 8. The CDR3 covers 16 residues. The DNA of the CDR3 is TGTGCCACCAGCAGAGTCCTAGCGGGAGATCCTAATACGCAGTATTTT. As protein: CATSRVLAGDPNTQYF.

V is TRBV3-1 and J is TRBJ2-1; D is undetermined. This CDR3 is built from 12 residues. The ends were cut back, 0 bases at V and 5 bases at J, with 2 bases in the middle. The germline V gene encodes CDR1 LGHDT and CDR2 YNNKEL (reference sequence). This chain's CDR3 is CASSQDDNEQFF. CDR3 nucleotides: TGTGCCAGCAGCCAAGATGACAATGAGCAGTTCTTC.

The chain is built from TRBV7-2 and TRBJ1-1; D remains ambiguous. With 1 base removed from V and 4 bases from J, the gap between germline ends came to 7 bases. In germline, CDR1 is SGHTA, CDR2 FQGNSA. This CDR3 contains 13 residues. The CDR3 is CASSLGTFTEAFF. CDR3 in DNA: TGTGCCAGCAGCTTAGGGACCTTCACTGAAGCTTTCTTT.

The V call is TRBV7-3, the J call TRBJ2-5; D is perhaps TRBD2 (5 bases). V was cut by 3 bases and J by 3 bases, with 11 bases left in between. The CDR3 is made up of 14 amino acids. Germline lookup yields CDR1 SGHTA and CDR2 FQGTGA. CDR3 in amino acids: CASSLEAEKETQYF. The CDR3, as DNA: TGTGCCAGCAGCTTGGAGGCCGAAAAAGAGACCCAGTACTTC. Full variable domain (remainder filled in from reference TRBV7-3 and TRBJ2-5): GAGVSQTPSNKVTEKGKYVELRCDPISGHTALYWYRQSLGQGPEFLIYFQGTGAADDSGLPNDRFFAVRPEGSVSTLKIQRTERGDSAVYLCASSLEAEKETQYFGPGTRLLVL.

DNA for the CDR3: TGCAGTGCTAGAGATCTAGATCGGTCCTACGAGCAGTACTTC. Amino acids: CSARDLDRSYEQYF. The chain is built from TRBV20-1 and TRBJ2-7; D uncertain. Germline V gene lookup returns CDR1 DFQATT and CDR2 SNEGSKA (reference sequence). This CDR3 has 14 amino acids. Trimming removed 0 bases at V and 1 base at J, with 10 bases between.

A few counts support this clonotype. V is TRBV24-1 and J is TRBJ1-2; TRBD1 might be the D (6 bases). The V and J ends lost 5 bases and 8 bases respectively, with 14 bases between them. The CDR3 sequence is 13 residues long. The germline CDR1 and CDR2 sequences are KGHDR and SFDVKD. The CDR3 nucleotides are TGTGCCACCAGTGTCGGGGGGCTGAACGGCTACACCTTC. Protein: CATSVGGLNGYTF.

The sample holds a few counts of this clonotype. V usage is TRBV28 and J usage is TRBJ2-7, with 13 bases lining up with TRBD2. The V and J ends lost 3 bases and 1 base, in that order; junction bases with no gene match: 9. This CDR3 is 18 amino acids long. Germline CDR1 MDHEN, CDR2 SYDVKM. The CDR3 reads CASSFQLRLAGGSYEQYF. In nucleotides, the CDR3 is TGTGCCAGCAGTTTCCAACTTCGACTAGCGGGAGGTTCCTACGAGCAGTACTTC.

Turning to this clonotype: At one end the junction does not follow the germline gene, possibly because of a read error. This chain uses TRBV28 with TRBJ2-1; D uncertain. The CDR3 extends over 15 amino acids. Germline assignment: CDR1 MDHEN and CDR2 SYDVKM. Here the CDR3 reads CASRPQVYSHNEQFF. CDR3 nucleotides: TGTGCCAGCAGGCCCCAAGTTTACTCCCACAATGAGCAGTTCTTC.

The rearrangement links TRBV28 to TRBJ2-1; D unclear. The germline V gene encodes CDR1 MDHEN and CDR2 SYDVKM. The CDR3 has 13 residues. Trimming shortened V by 7 bases and J by 0 bases, and 7 bases separated the two germline ends. The CDR3 here is CASMKSSYNEQFF. CDR3 sequence (DNA): TGTGCCAGCATGAAAAGCTCCTACAATGAGCAGTTCTTC.

This clonotype was picked up many times. The chain uses TRBV7-8 and TRBJ2-6; D ambiguous. The CDR3 consists of 15 residues. The germline V gene has CDR1 SGHVS and CDR2 FQNEAQ. Trimming took 5 bases from V and 0 from J, leaving 8 bases between them. The CDR3 coding sequence is TGTGCCAGCAGCGGCAGTCGCTCTGGGGCCAACGTCCTGACTTTC. It specifies CASSGSRSGANVLTF.

The CDR3 sequence: CASSLESGTDTEAFF. The CDR3 DNA reads TGTGCCAGCAGCTTAGAATCCGGGACAGACACTGAAGCTTTCTTT. The genes are TRBV7-9 and TRBJ1-1; 7 bases are a match to TRBD1. Germline-derived CDR1 and CDR2 are SEHNR and FQNEAQ (reference sequence). J lost 3 bases, V lost 1 base, and 5 bases had no gene match. The CDR3 is 15 residues long.

The table lists this clonotype with a few counts. J is TRBJ2-1 and V is TRBV10-2; 10 positions agree with TRBD2. This CDR3 contains 14 residues. Trimming at V came to 9 bases and at J to 5 bases, leaving 7 bases not matched to a gene. CDR1 and CDR2 (germline): WSHSY, SAAADI. CDR3 residues: CASVGLAEHNEQFF. The CDR3 DNA reads as TGCGCCAGTGTAGGACTAGCGGAACACAATGAGCAGTTCTTC.

The chain recombines TRBV6-6 with TRBJ2-3; TRBD1 aligns across 8 bases. CDR1 and CDR2 from the germline V gene are MNHNY and SVGAGI (reference sequence). This CDR3 has 12 amino acids. The J segment lost 8 bases and the V segment lost 5 bases, leaving 3 bases of the junction unmatched. The CDR3 DNA is TGTGCCAGCAGTCAGGGGGCGGGTACGCAGTATTTT. Translation gives CASSQGAGTQYF.

The rearrangement uses TRBV6-5 and TRBJ1-1; 7 bases align to TRBD1. The CDR3 consists of 15 residues. Per germline, CDR1 MNHEY and CDR2 SVGAGI. V was clipped by 7 bases and J by 7 bases; unmatched bases: 15. The CDR3 region is CASNLGTAIRGEAFF. The CDR3 region has the DNA TGTGCCAGCAACTTGGGGACAGCCATTCGGGGTGAAGCTTTCTTT.

This clonotype was detected only a few times. The chain combines TRBV28 with TRBJ2-7; TRBD1 aligns across 7 bases. Germline V lookup: CDR1 MDHEN, CDR2 SYDVKM. Unmatched junction bases numbered 20, after V lost 3 bases and J lost 3 bases. This CDR3 comprises 19 residues. CDR3 amino acids: CASSFRVSVPGQPFYEQYF. In DNA, the CDR3 is TGTGCCAGCAGTTTCCGAGTCTCAGTTCCGGGACAGCCCTTCTACGAGCAGTACTTC.